The entry that follows covers one T cell receptor beta chain sequence. This likely comes from a read error, as the CDR3 has no conserved phenylalanine or tryptophan at its end. A modified ARM-PCR protocol with three rounds of nested PCR amplified TCRbeta. TCRdb re-analysed the multiplex PCR reads in MiXCR, keeping a single row per CDR3 protein. The sample carries about 67,000 distinct CDR3 sequences, under 80% recorded once. Germline V gives CDR1 GTSNPN, CDR2 SVGIG (reference sequence). This CDR3 is built from 14 residues. After removal of 0 bases from V and 3 bases from J, the junction contained 2 bases not matched to a gene. This sample was included in a study of tumor and adjacent non-tumor tissue in lung cancer. The template was RNA from unsorted bulk tissue. This non-tumor lung sample came from over 3 cm beyond the tumor edge.

The specimen sequenced was distant non-tumor lung tissue. This clonotype originated in a man in his sixties with non-small cell lung cancer. V is TRBV30 and J is TRBJ1-2; 9 bases agree with TRBD1. CDR3 amino acids: CAWSVTGGYYGYTI. CDR3 sequence (DNA): TGTGCCTGGAGTGTGACAGGGGGGTACTATGGCTACACCATC.